This T cell receptor beta chain was identified in a study of tumor-infiltrating lymphocytes in oesophageal squamous cell carcinoma. The CDR3 has 15 amino acids. V lost 4 bases to trimming and J lost 1 base, with 8 bases between them. Germline CDR1 and CDR2: MNHEY and SVGAGI. TCRdb used MiXCR to reprocess the PCR reads, holding one entry per CDR3 protein. The sample yields roughly 19,000 distinct CDR3 sequences, roughly 47% seen once. This clonotype occurred a few times. The TCR was taken from a male donor with esophageal squamous cell carcinoma. This chain joins TRBV6-5 and TRBJ2-6; D is possibly TRBD2 (5 bases). Source material: esophageal tumor tissue. This chain's CDR3 is CASSFRGSGANVLTF. CDR3 in DNA: TGTGCCAGCAGTTTCCGGGGTTCTGGGGCCAACGTCCTGACTTTC.